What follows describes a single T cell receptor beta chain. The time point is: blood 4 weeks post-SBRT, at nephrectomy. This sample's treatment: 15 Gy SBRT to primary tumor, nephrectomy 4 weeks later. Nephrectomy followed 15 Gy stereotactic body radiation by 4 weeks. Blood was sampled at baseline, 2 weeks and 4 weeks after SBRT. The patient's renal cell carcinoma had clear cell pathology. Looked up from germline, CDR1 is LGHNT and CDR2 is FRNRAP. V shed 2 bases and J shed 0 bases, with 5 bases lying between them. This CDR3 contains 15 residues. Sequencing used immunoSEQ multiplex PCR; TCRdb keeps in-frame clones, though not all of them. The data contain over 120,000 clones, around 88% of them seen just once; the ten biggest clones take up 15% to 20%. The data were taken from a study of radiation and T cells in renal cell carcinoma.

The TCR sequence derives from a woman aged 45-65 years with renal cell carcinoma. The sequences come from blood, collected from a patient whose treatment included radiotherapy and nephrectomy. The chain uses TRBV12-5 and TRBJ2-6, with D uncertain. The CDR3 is CASGLSDSGANVLTF. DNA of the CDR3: TGTGCTAGTGGTTTGTCAGACTCTGGGGCCAACGTCCTGACTTTC. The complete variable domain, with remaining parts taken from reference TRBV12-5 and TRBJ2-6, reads DARVTQTPRHKVTEMGQEVTMRCQPILGHNTVFWYRQTMMQGLELLAYFRNRAPLDDSGMPKDRFSAEMPDATLATLKIQPSEPRDSAVYFCASGLSDSGANVLTFGAGSRLTVL.